These T cell receptor beta chains were read from a single sample in a study of Graves' ophthalmopathy and Graves' hyperthyroidism. TCRdb re-derived calls from the multiplex PCR reads in MiXCR, one entry per CDR3 protein. The sample lists 500,000 to 800,000 distinct CDR3 sequences; over 40% were seen once. Source material: peripheral blood. These receptors all come from an adult man with Graves' ophthalmopathy. CDR3s include the opening cysteine and the closing phenylalanine or tryptophan. Each record gives: CDR3 DNA, CDR3 protein, J gene, clone size, V gene, D gene. A D gene is named only where the DNA matches it firmly. Clone sizes are given selectively: once, few, many, or a class where the clone is expanded.

CDR3nt: TGTGCCAGCAGCTTAATACTCAAAGAGACCCAGTACTTC
CDR3aa: CASSLILKETQYF
j_gene: TRBJ2-5
abundance: many
v_gene: TRBV7-2
d_gene: .

CDR3nt: TGCGCCAGCAGCCAGACTGGGACAGGGATTTCACCCCTCCACTTT
CDR3aa: CASSQTGTGISPLHF
j_gene: TRBJ1-6
abundance: .
v_gene: TRBV5-1
d_gene: TRBD1

CDR3nt: TGTGCCAGCAGCAGCCTCAATGGAAGGCGCCGCTCTGGAAACACCATATATTTT
CDR3aa: CASSSLNGRRRSGNTIYF
j_gene: TRBJ1-3
abundance: .
v_gene: TRBV4-2
d_gene: .

CDR3nt: TGTGCCATCAGTGAGTCTGGGGTTTATGGAGAGACCCAGCATTTT
CDR3aa: CAISESGVYGETQHF
j_gene: TRBJ1-5
abundance: .
v_gene: TRBV10-3
d_gene: .

CDR3nt: TGCAGCGTTGAACTGACTAGCTCTCAGACCCAGTACTTC
CDR3aa: CSVELTSSQTQYF
j_gene: TRBJ2-5
abundance: .
v_gene: TRBV29-1
d_gene: TRBD2

CDR3nt: TGTGCCAGCGGTCGCAGGGACACCGACTTCTATGGCTACACCTTC
CDR3aa: CASGRRDTDFYGYTF
j_gene: TRBJ1-2
abundance: few
v_gene: TRBV27
d_gene: .

CDR3nt: TGTGCCATCAGTGATGGCACCGGGGAGCTGTTTTTT
CDR3aa: CAISDGTGELFF
j_gene: TRBJ2-2
abundance: many
v_gene: TRBV10-3
d_gene: .

CDR3nt: TGTGCCAGTAGTATATGGGCGGGACAGACTGAAGCTTTCTTT
CDR3aa: CASSIWAGQTEAFF
j_gene: TRBJ1-1
abundance: once
v_gene: TRBV19
d_gene: TRBD1

CDR3nt: TGCGCCAGCAGGCAACCAGGACAGGGATCCTATGGCTACACCTTC
CDR3aa: CASRQPGQGSYGYTF
j_gene: TRBJ1-2
abundance: once
v_gene: TRBV4-3
d_gene: TRBD1

CDR3nt: TGTGCCAGCGGCGCAGACAGGGACCCAGATACGCAGTATTTT
CDR3aa: CASGADRDPDTQYF
j_gene: TRBJ2-3
abundance: .
v_gene: TRBV9
d_gene: TRBD1

CDR3nt: TGTGCTAGTGGTTTGGACCGTTACGAGCAGTACTTC
CDR3aa: CASGLDRYEQYF
j_gene: TRBJ2-7
abundance: .
v_gene: TRBV12-5
d_gene: .

CDR3nt: TGCAGCACCCGGGACAGTAATAATTCACCCCTCCACTTT
CDR3aa: CSTRDSNNSPLHF
j_gene: TRBJ1-6
abundance: many
v_gene: TRBV29-1
d_gene: TRBD1

CDR3nt: TGTGCCAGCAGCTTAATCGGGACAGGGGGCGTGAAAACTGAAGCTTTCTTT
CDR3aa: CASSLIGTGGVKTEAFF
j_gene: TRBJ1-1
abundance: many
v_gene: TRBV7-3
d_gene: TRBD1

CDR3nt: TGCAGTGCTAGAGCCCCGGGCGGTCAGCCCCAGCATTTT
CDR3aa: CSARAPGGQPQHF
j_gene: TRBJ1-5
abundance: .
v_gene: TRBV20-1
d_gene: .

CDR3nt: TGTGCCAGCAGCTCCCAGGCGCTAGGGATCGAGCAGTACTTC
CDR3aa: CASSSQALGIEQYF
j_gene: TRBJ2-7
abundance: .
v_gene: TRBV25-1
d_gene: .

CDR3nt: TGCAGTGCTAGAGATCTAGCGGGGGGGGTTTACGAGCAGTACTTC
CDR3aa: CSARDLAGGVYEQYF
j_gene: TRBJ2-7
abundance: few
v_gene: TRBV20-1
d_gene: TRBD2